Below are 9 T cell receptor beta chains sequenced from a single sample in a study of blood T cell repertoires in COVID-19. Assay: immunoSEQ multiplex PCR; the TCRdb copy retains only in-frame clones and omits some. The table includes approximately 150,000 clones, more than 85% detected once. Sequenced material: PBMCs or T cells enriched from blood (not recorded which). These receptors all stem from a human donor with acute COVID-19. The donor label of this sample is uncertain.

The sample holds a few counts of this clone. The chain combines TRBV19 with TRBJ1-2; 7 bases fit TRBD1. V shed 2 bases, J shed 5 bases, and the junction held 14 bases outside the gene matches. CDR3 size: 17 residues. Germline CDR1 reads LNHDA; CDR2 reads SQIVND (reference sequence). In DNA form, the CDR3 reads TGTGCCAGTAGTATAAAGAGCAGGCAGGGGGACATTTATGGCTACACCTTC. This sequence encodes CASSIKSRQGDIYGYTF.

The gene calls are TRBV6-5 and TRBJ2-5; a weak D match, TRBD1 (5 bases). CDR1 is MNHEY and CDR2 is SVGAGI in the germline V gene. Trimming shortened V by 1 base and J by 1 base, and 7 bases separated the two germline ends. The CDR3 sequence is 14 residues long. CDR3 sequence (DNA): TGTGCCAGCAGTTACTGGGGCCTCCAAGAGACCCAGTACTTC. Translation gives CASSYWGLQETQYF.

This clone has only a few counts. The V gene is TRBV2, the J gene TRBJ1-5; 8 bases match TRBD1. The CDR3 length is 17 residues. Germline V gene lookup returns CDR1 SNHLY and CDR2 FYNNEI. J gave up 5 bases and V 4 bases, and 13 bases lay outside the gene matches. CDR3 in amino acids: CASSALSDRVRYQPQHF. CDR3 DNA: TGTGCCAGCAGTGCGCTTTCGGACAGGGTTCGGTATCAGCCCCAGCATTTT.

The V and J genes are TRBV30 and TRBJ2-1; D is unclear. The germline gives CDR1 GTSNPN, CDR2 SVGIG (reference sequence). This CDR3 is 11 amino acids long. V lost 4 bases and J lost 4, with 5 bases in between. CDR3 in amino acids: CAWTSYNEQFF. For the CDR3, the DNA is TGTGCCTGGACCAGTTACAATGAGCAGTTCTTC.

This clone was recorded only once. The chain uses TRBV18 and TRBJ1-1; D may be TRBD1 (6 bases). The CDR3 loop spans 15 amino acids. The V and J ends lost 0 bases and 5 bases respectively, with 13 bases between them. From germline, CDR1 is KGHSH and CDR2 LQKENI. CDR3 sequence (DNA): TGTGCCAGCTCACCACCTTTCTCAGGGGAGACTGAAGCTTTCTTT. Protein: CASSPPFSGETEAFF.

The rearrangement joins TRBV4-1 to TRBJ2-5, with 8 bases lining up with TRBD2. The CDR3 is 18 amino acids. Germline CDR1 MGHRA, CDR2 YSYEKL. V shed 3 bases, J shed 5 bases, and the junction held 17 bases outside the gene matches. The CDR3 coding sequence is TGCGCCAGCAGCCAGATACTAGCGGTGTCGTCCAGATGGGAGACCCAGTACTTC. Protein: CASSQILAVSSRWETQYF.

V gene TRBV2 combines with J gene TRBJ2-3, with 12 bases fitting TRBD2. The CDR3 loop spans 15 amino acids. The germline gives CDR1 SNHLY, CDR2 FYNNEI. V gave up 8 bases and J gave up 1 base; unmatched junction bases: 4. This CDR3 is CASFRTSGGTDTQYF. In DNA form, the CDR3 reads TGTGCCAGCTTCAGGACTAGCGGGGGCACAGATACGCAGTATTTT. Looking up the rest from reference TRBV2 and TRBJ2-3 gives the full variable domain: EPEVTQTPSHQVTQMGQEVILRCVPISNHLYFYWYRQILGQKVEFLVSFYNNEISEKSEIFDDQFSVERPDGSNFTLKIRSTKLEDSAMYFCASFRTSGGTDTQYFGPGTRLTVL.

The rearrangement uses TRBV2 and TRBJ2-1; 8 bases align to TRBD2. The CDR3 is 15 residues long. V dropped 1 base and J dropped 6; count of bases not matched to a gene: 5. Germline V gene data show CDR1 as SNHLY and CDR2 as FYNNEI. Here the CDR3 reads CASSEVETSVNEQFF. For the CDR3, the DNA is TGTGCCAGCAGTGAAGTTGAGACTAGCGTCAATGAGCAGTTCTTC.

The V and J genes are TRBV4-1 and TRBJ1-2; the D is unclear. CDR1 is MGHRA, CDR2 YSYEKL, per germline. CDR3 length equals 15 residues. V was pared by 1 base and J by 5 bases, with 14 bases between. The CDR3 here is CASSQVDSLLYGYTF. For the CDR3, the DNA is TGCGCCAGCAGCCAAGTGGACTCTTTATTATATGGCTACACCTTC.